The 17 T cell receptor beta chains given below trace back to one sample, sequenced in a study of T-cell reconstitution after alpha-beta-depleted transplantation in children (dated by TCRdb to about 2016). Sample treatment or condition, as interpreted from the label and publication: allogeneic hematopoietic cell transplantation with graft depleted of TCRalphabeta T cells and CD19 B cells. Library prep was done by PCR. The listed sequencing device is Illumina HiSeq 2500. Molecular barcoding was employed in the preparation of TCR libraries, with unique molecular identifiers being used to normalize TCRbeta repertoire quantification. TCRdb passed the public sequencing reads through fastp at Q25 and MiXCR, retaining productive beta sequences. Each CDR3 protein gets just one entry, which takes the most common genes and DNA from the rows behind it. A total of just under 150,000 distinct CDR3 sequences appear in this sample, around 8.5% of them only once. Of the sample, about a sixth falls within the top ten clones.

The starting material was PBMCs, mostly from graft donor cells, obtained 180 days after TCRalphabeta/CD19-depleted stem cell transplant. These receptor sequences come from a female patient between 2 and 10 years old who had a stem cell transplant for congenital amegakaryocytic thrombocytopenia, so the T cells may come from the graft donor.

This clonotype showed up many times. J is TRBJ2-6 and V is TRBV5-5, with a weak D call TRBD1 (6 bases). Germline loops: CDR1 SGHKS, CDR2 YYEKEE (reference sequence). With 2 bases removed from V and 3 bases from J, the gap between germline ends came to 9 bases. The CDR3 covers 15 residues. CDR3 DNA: TGTGCCAGCAGCTTCACAGGGAGTGGGGCCAACGTCCTGACTTTC. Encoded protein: CASSFTGSGANVLTF.

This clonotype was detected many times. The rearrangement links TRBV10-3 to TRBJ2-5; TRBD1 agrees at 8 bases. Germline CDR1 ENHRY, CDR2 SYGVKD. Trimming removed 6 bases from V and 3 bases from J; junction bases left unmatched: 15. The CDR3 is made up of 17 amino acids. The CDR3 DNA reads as TGTGCCATCAGCCGGTCCCAATTGGGACAGGCTGAAGAGACCCAGTACTTC. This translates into CAISRSQLGQAEETQYF.

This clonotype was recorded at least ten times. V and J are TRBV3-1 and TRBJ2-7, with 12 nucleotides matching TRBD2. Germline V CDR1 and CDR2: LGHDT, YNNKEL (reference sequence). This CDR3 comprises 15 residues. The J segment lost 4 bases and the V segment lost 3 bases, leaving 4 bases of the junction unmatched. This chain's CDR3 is CASSQPTSGGYEQYF. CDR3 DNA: TGTGCCAGCAGCCAGCCGACTAGCGGGGGTTACGAGCAGTACTTC.

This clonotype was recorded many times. The DNA for the CDR3 is TGCAGTGCACCCCTAGCGGGAGGGCGTCCAACCGGGGAGCTGTTTTTT. Translation: CSAPLAGGRPTGELFF. This chain connects TRBV20-1 to TRBJ2-2; 12 bases agree with TRBD2. CDR3 length: 16 residues. V gave up 6 bases and J gave up 5 bases; unmatched junction bases: 10. Germline CDR1 DFQATT, CDR2 SNEGSKA (reference sequence).

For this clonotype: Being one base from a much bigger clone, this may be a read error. The CDR3: CSARGGASNEQFF. DNA for the CDR3: TGCAGTGCTAGGGGGGGGGCTTCCAATGAGCAGTTCTTC. V usage is TRBV20-1 and J usage is TRBJ2-1; possibly TRBD2 for D (7 bases). Germline V gene lookup returns CDR1 DFQATT and CDR2 SNEGSKA (reference sequence). The CDR3 length is 13 residues. Trimming pared 3 bases from V and 6 bases from J, leaving 12 bases between.

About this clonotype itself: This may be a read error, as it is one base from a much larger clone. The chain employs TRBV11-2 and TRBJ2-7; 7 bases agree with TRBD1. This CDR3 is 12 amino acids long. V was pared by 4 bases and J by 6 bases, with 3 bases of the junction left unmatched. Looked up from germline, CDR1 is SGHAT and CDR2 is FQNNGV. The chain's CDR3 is CASSYRGCEQYF. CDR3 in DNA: TGTGCCAGCAGCTACAGGGGTTGCGAGCAGTACTTC.

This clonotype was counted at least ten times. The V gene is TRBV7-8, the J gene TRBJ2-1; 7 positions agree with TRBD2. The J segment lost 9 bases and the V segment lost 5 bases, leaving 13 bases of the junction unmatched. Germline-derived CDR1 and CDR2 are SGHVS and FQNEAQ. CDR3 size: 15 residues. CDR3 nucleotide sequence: TGTGCCAGCAGCCATGGACTAGTGGCCCCCGGTGAGCAGTTCTTC. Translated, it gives CASSHGLVAPGEQFF.

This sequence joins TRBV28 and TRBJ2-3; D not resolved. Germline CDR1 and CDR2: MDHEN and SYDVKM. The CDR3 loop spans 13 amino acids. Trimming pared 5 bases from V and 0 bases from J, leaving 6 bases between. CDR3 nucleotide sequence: TGTGCCAGCAGTGAAGACAGCACAGATACGCAGTATTTT. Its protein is CASSEDSTDTQYF.

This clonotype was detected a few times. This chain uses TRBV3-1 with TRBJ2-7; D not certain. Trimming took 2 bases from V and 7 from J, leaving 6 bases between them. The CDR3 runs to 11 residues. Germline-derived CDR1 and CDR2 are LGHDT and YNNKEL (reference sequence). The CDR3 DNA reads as TGTGCCAGCAGCCAAAACCAGGAGCAGTACTTC. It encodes CASSQNQEQYF.

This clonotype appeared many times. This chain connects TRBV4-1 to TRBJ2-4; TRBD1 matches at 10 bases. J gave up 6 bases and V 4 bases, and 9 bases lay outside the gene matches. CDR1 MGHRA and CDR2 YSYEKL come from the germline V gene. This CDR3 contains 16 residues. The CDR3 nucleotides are TGCGCCAGCAGCCCTTCGGGGGGACAGGGGCGAAACATTCAGTACTTC. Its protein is CASSPSGGQGRNIQYF.

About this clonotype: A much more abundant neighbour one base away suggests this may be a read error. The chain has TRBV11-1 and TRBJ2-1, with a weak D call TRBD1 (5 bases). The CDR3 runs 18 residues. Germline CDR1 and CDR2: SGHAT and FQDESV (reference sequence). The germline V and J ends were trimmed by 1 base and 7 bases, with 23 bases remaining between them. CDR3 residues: CASSLVGELLRTRNEQFF. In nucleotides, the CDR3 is TGTGCCAGCAGCTTAGTTGGGGAACTTTTAAGGACACGGAATGAGCAGTTCTTC.

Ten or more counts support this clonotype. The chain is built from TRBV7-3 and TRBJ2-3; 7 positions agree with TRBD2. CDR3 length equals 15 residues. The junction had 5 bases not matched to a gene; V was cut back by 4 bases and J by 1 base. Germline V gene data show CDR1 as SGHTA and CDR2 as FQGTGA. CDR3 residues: CASSSSGLGTDTQYF. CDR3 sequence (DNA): TGTGCCAGCAGCTCCTCCGGACTAGGCACAGATACGCAGTATTTT.

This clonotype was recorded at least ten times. CDR3 sequence (DNA): TGTGCCAGCAGTGGTGTAGGGGAGGCAGATACGCAGTATTTT. Amino acid sequence: CASSGVGEADTQYF. The rearrangement links TRBV6-1 to TRBJ2-3; D might be TRBD2 (6 bases). The CDR3 totals 14 residues. Germline V lookup: CDR1 MNHNS, CDR2 SASEGT. V shed 4 bases and J shed 4 bases, with 12 bases lying between them.

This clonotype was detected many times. DNA of the CDR3: TGTGCCAGCAGTTTCAATAGCAATCAGCCCCAGCATTTT. As protein: CASSFNSNQPQHF. The rearrangement joins TRBV12-3 or TRBV12-4 to TRBJ1-5; D call uncertain. The CDR3 has 13 residues. Between the trimmed V and J ends, which lost 3 bases and 0 bases, there was a span of 3 bases.

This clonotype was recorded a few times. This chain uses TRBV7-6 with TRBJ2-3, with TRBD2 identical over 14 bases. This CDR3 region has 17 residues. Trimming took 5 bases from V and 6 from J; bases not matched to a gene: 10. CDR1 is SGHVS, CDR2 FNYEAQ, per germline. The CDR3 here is CASSRRLAGGPLDTQYF. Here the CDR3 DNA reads TGTGCCAGCAGCCGGCGACTAGCGGGAGGGCCTCTTGATACGCAGTATTTT.

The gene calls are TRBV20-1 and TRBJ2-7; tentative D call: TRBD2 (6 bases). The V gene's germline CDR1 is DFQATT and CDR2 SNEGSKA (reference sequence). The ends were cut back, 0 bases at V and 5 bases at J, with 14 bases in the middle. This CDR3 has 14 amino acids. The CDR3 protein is CSAREPGSLHEQYF. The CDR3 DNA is TGCAGTGCTAGAGAACCCGGGAGCCTCCACGAGCAGTACTTC.

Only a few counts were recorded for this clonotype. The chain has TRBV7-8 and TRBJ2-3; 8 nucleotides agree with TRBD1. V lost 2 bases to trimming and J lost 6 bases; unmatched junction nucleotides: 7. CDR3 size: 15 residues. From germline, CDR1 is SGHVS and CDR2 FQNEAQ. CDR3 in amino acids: CASSLRGQGWDTQYF. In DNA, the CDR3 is TGTGCCAGCAGCTTAAGAGGACAGGGATGGGATACGCAGTATTTT.